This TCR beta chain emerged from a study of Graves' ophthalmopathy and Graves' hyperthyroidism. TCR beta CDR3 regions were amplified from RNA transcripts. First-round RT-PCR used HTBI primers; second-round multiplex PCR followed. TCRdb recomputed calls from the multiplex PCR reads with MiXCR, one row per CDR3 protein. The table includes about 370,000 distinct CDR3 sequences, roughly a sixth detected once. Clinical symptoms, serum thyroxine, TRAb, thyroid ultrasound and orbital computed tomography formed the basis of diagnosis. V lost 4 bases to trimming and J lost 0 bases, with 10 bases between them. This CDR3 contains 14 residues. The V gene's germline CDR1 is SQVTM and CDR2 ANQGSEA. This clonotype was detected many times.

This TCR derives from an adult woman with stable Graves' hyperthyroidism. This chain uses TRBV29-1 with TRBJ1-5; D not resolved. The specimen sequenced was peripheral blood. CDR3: CSVAAGTSNQPQHF. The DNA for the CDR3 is TGCAGCGTTGCCGCGGGAACTAGCAATCAGCCCCAGCATTTT.